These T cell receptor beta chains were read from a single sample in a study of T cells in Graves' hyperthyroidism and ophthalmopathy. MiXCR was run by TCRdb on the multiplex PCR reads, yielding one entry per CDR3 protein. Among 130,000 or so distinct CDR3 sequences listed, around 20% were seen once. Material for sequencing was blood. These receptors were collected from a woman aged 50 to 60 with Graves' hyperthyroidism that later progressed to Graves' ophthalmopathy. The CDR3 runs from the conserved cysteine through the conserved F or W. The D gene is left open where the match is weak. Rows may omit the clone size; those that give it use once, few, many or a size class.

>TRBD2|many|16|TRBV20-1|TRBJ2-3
CSARGRRELRTDTQYF
TGCAGTGCTAGGGGGAGGCGGGAGCTTCGGACAGATACGCAGTATTTT
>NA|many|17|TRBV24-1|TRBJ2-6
CATSDPIQGAGANVLTF
TGTGCCACCAGTGACCCAATACAGGGAGCAGGGGCCAACGTCCTGACTTTC
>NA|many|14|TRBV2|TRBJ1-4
CASSETGWNEKLFF
TGTGCCAGCAGTGAAACGGGGTGGAATGAAAAACTGTTTTTT
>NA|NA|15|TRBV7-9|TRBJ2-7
CASSPPRAPKIEQYF
TGTGCCAGCAGCCCTCCTAGGGCCCCCAAGATCGAGCAGTACTTC
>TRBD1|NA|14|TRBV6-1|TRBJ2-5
CASSMGQGSETQYF
TGTGCCAGCAGTATGGGACAGGGATCGGAGACCCAGTACTTC
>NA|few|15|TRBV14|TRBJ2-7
CASSRAAFLGYEQYF
TGTGCCAGCAGCCGGGCAGCGTTTTTAGGATACGAGCAGTACTTC
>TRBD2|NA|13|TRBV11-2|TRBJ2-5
CASSLGWEGTQYF
TGTGCCAGCAGCTTAGGATGGGAGGGGACCCAGTACTTC
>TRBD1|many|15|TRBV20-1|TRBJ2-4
CSAPDRLIAKNIQYF
TGCAGTGCCCCGGACAGGTTGATAGCCAAAAACATTCAGTACTTC
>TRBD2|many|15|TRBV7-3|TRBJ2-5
CASSFSGRGGETQYF
TGTGCCAGCAGCTTTAGCGGGAGGGGAGGAGAGACCCAGTACTTC
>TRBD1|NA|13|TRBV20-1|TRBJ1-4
CSATTGISEKLFF
TGCAGTGCTACGACAGGGATCAGTGAAAAACTGTTTTTT
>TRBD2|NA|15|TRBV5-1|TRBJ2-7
CASSPGLASTYEQYF
TGCGCCAGCAGCCCAGGACTAGCGTCGACCTACGAGCAGTACTTC
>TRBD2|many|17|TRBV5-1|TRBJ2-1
CASSWWTSGRNYNEQFF
TGCGCCAGCAGCTGGTGGACTAGCGGGAGAAATTACAATGAGCAGTTCTTC
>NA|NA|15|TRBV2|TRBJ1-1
CASSEYGQPNTEAFF
TGTGCCAGCAGTGAATACGGACAGCCAAACACTGAAGCTTTCTTT
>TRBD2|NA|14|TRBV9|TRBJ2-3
CASTRGGSTDTQYF
TGTGCCAGCACGCGGGGAGGGAGCACAGATACGCAGTATTTT
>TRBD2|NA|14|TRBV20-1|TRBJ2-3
CSARVSGRTDTQYF
TGCAGTGCTAGAGTGAGCGGGAGAACAGATACGCAGTATTTT
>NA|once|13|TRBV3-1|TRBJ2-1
CASSQRAGNEQFF
TGTGCCAGCAGCCAACGGGCAGGAAATGAGCAGTTCTTC
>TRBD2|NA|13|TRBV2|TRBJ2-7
CASLEAGVNEQYF
TGTGCCAGCCTGGAGGCGGGAGTAAACGAACAGTACTTC
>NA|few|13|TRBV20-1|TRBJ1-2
CSAVGRAGYGYTF
TGCAGTGCCGTAGGGAGGGCCGGGTATGGCTACACCTTC
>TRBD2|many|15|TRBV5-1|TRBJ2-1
CASSFTSGSAGEQFF
TGCGCCAGCAGCTTCACTAGCGGGAGCGCTGGTGAGCAGTTCTTC
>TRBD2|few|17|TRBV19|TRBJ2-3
CASSINAGARITDTQYF
TGTGCCAGTAGTATTAACGCGGGAGCGAGAATCACAGATACGCAGTATTTT
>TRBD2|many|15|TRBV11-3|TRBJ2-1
CASSSGLAGYNEQFF
TGTGCCAGCAGCTCTGGACTAGCGGGCTACAATGAGCAGTTCTTC
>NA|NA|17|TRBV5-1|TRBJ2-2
CASSPRDFPRYTGELFF
TGCGCCAGCAGCCCGAGGGACTTTCCCCGGTACACCGGGGAGCTGTTTTTT
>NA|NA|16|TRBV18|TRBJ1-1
CASSPGIGTSSTEAFF
TGTGCCAGCTCACCAGGAATTGGGACATCGAGCACTGAAGCTTTCTTT
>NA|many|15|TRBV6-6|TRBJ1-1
CASSYRRGLGTEAFF
TGTGCCAGCAGTTACCGGCGGGGCCTCGGCACTGAAGCTTTCTTT
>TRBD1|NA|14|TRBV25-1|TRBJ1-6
CASKQGANNSPLHF
TGTGCCAGCAAGCAGGGGGCCAATAATTCACCCCTCCACTTT
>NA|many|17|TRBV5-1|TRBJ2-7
CASSLVVAGTAAYEQYF
TGCGCCAGCAGCTTGGTGGTCGCGGGGACAGCAGCCTACGAGCAGTACTTC
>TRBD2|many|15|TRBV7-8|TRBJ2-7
CASSLSGGGHYEQYF
TGTGCCAGCAGCTTATCCGGGGGAGGGCACTACGAGCAGTACTTC
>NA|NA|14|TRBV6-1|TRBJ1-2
CASRFPGGGDGYTF
TGTGCCAGCAGGTTCCCGGGAGGGGGAGATGGCTACACCTTC
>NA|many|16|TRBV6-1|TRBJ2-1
CASSRDPKTTYNEQFF
TGTGCCAGCAGCCGGGACCCAAAAACGACCTACAATGAGCAGTTCTTC
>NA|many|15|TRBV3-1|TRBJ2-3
CASSQGASAGDTQYF
TGTGCCAGCAGCCAAGGGGCCTCAGCGGGCGATACGCAGTATTTT
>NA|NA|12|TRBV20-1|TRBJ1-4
CSASLYNEKLFF
TGCAGTGCTAGTCTTTATAATGAAAAACTGTTTTTT
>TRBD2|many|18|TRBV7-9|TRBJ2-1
CASSPGLAGGPRDNEQFF
TGTGCCAGCAGCCCGGGACTAGCGGGAGGGCCTCGAGACAATGAGCAGTTCTTC
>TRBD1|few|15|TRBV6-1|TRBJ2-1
CASRNPGQGNNEQFF
TGTGCCAGCAGGAATCCGGGACAGGGAAACAATGAGCAGTTCTTC
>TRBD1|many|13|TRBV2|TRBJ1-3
CASRGQGINTIYF
TGTGCCAGCAGGGGACAGGGGATAAACACCATATATTTT
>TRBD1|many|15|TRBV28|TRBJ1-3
CASSRQGFSGNTIYF
TGTGCCAGCAGTCGACAGGGGTTCTCTGGAAACACCATATATTTT
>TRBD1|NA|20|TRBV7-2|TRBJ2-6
CASSLATGQGGSSGANVLTF
TGTGCCAGCAGCTTAGCAACCGGACAGGGGGGGAGTTCTGGGGCCAACGTCCTGACTTTC
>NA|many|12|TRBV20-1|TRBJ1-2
CSATPNFYGYTF
TGCAGTGCCACGCCTAACTTCTATGGCTACACCTTC
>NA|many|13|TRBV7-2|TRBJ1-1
CASSRRTDTEAFF
TGTGCCAGCAGCCGCCGGACAGACACTGAAGCTTTCTTT